A single sample gave rise to the 24 T cell receptor beta chains below, sequenced in a study of neurological immune-mediated disorders (dated by TCRdb to the late 2010s). The library relied on 5' RACE. Sequencing took place on an Illumina HiSeq 2500. Starting from the raw public reads, TCRdb applied fastp trimming at Q25, assembled clones with MiXCR and retained in-frame beta chains. Identical CDR3 proteins give one entry, which carries the most common genes and DNA. Counted in this sample were 30,000 to 50,000 distinct CDR3 sequences; 7% to 8.5% of them appeared once. Approximately 5.3% of the sample goes to the ten largest clones. Sample: CD4+ T cells from blood. These TCRs come from a man in his forties or fifties in good health.

This clonotype was seen at least ten times. The chain has TRBV20-1 and TRBJ1-4; D gene unclear. V dropped 3 bases and J dropped 4 bases, with 6 bases sitting between them. This CDR3 is 12 amino acids long. Germline CDR1 is DFQATT and CDR2 is SNEGSKA (reference sequence). The CDR3 reads CSARTGNEKLFF. In DNA form, the CDR3 reads TGCAGTGCTAGGACGGGTAATGAAAAACTGTTTTTT.

This clonotype was seen many times. The chain combines TRBV28 with TRBJ1-2, with D unresolved. This CDR3 is 19 amino acids long. The germline gives CDR1 MDHEN, CDR2 SYDVKM. V lost 2 bases, J lost 1 base, and 23 bases lay in between. The CDR3 reads CASSLHSTTGELLNYGYTF. The DNA of the CDR3 is TGTGCCAGCAGTTTACATTCAACAACGGGTGAACTCCTTAACTATGGCTACACCTTC.

This clonotype was detected many times. V gene TRBV5-1 combines with J gene TRBJ2-7; 9 bases line up with TRBD2. The V segment lost 3 bases and the J segment 2 bases; nucleotides outside the gene matches: 0. Germline loops: CDR1 SGHRS, CDR2 YFSETQ. The CDR3 consists of 13 residues. CDR3 sequence reads: CASSSSGTYEQYF. The CDR3 DNA is TGCGCCAGCAGCTCTAGCGGGACCTACGAGCAGTACTTC.

This clonotype occurred many times. The CDR3 bases are TGTGCCAGCAGTAACACAGGGGGCCACGAGCAGTACTTC. Translated: CASSNTGGHEQYF. The V gene is TRBV25-1, the J gene TRBJ2-7, with 9 bases identical to TRBD1. The CDR3 contains 13 residues. With V trimmed by 5 bases and J by 5 bases, 4 bases remained unmatched. Germline loops: CDR1 MGHDK, CDR2 SYGVNS.

In this sample, this clonotype turned up many times. The V gene is TRBV7-2, the J gene TRBJ2-5; no definite D call. Germline loops: CDR1 SGHTA, CDR2 FQGNSA. The V end was cut by 5 bases, the J end by 5 bases, with 6 bases between. The CDR3 sequence is 11 residues long. The CDR3 reads CASSERETQYF. CDR3 DNA sequence: TGTGCCAGCAGCGAAAGGGAGACCCAGTACTTC. The variable domain in full, completed from reference TRBV7-2 and TRBJ2-5, reads GAGVSQSPSNKVTEKGKDVELRCDPISGHTALYWYRQSLGQGLEFLIYFQGNSAPDKSGLPSDRFSAERTGGSVSTLTIQRTQQEDSAVYLCASSERETQYFGPGTRLLVL.

This clonotype was counted many times. The gene calls are TRBV4-3 and TRBJ2-7; 10 bases match TRBD1. The V gene end was trimmed by 1 base and the J gene end by 6 bases; junction bases not matched to a gene: 6. Germline V gene data show CDR1 as LGHNA and CDR2 as YSLEER. The CDR3 runs to 15 residues. CDR3 residues: CASSQALGTGAEQYF. The CDR3 nucleotides read TGCGCCAGCAGCCAAGCATTAGGGACAGGGGCCGAGCAGTACTTC.

This clonotype was detected ten times or more. The genes are TRBV6-5 and TRBJ2-7; unclear D gene. Germline V gives CDR1 MNHEY, CDR2 SVGAGI. This CDR3 has 15 residues. V was clipped by 6 bases and J by 6 bases, with 21 bases between them. CDR3 residues: CASSPISATTREQYF. CDR3 DNA sequence: TGTGCCAGCAGCCCAATAAGTGCTACGACCCGCGAGCAGTACTTC.

This clonotype was seen at least ten times. The V gene is TRBV18, the J gene TRBJ1-3, with TRBD1 identical over 7 bases. The V and J ends lost 3 bases and 0 bases, in that order; junction bases with no gene match: 17. This CDR3 has 20 amino acids. From germline, CDR1 is KGHSH and CDR2 LQKENI. This CDR3 is CASSPQRVIDRVDSGNTIYF. The CDR3 DNA follows: TGTGCCAGCTCACCCCAACGGGTGATAGACAGGGTCGACTCTGGAAACACCATATATTTT.

The genes are TRBV7-2 and TRBJ2-3; D possibly corresponds to TRBD2 (6 bases). The CDR3 loop spans 16 amino acids. CDR1 is SGHTA, CDR2 FQGNSA, per germline. Trimming took off 4 bases at V and 6 bases at J, with 20 bases between the two ends. The CDR3 sequence: CTSSSTTGSGADTQYF. The CDR3, as DNA: TGTACCAGCAGCTCAACTACCGGGAGTGGGGCGGATACGCAGTATTTT. The full variable domain, completed using reference TRBV7-2 and TRBJ2-3, is GAGVSQSPSNKVTEKGKDVELRCDPISGHTALYWYRQSLGQGLEFLIYFQGNSAPDKSGLPSDRFSAERTGGSVSTLTIQRTQQEDSAVYLCTSSSTTGSGADTQYFGPGTRLTVL.

This clonotype has at least ten counts. The chain recombines TRBV5-4 with TRBJ2-1; 7 bases are shared with TRBD2. The CDR3 totals 15 residues. Looked up from germline, CDR1 is SGHNT and CDR2 is YYREEE (reference sequence). Unmatched junction bases numbered 8, after V lost 1 base and J lost 7 bases. CDR3 sequence reads: CASSLSLGGPNEQFF. As DNA, the CDR3 is TGTGCCAGCAGCTTGTCCTTGGGAGGGCCAAATGAGCAGTTCTTC.

This clonotype has ten or more counts. The rearrangement uses TRBV20-1 and TRBJ2-7; 8 bases line up with TRBD2. The CDR3 runs to 16 residues. CDR1 is DFQATT and CDR2 is SNEGSKA in the germline V gene (reference sequence). Germline trimming cut 4 bases from V and 0 bases from J; bases unmatched to any gene: 11. The CDR3 region has the DNA TGCAGTGCTACGGCCACGACTAGCGCACGCTCCTACGAGCAGTACTTC. Translation: CSATATTSARSYEQYF.

At least ten counts were recorded for this clonotype. The chain couples TRBV7-2 to TRBJ2-3; D is unresolved. The length of the CDR3 is 17 residues. CDR1 SGHTA and CDR2 FQGNSA come from the germline V gene. The V end lost 2 bases, the J end lost 0 bases, and 15 bases lay between the germline ends. The CDR3 DNA sequence: TGTGCCAGCAGCTTAAGTAATGGATATCCCAGCACAGATACGCAGTATTTT. It is translated as CASSLSNGYPSTDTQYF.

This clonotype came up many times. The chain recombines TRBV27 with TRBJ2-1; possibly TRBD1 for D (6 bases). V was cut by 6 bases and J by 0 bases, with 9 bases left in between. The CDR3 runs 14 residues. The germline V gene encodes CDR1 MNHEY and CDR2 SMNVEV (reference sequence). The CDR3 coding sequence is TGTGCCAGCAGGGACAGTTCCTCCTACAATGAGCAGTTCTTC. Translation gives CASRDSSSYNEQFF.

This clonotype has at least ten counts. The rearrangement joins TRBV20-1 to TRBJ2-7; D gene uncertain. The CDR3 extends over 13 amino acids. Germline CDR1 is DFQATT and CDR2 is SNEGSKA (reference sequence). V was trimmed by 0 bases and J by 3 bases, leaving 9 bases between them. In DNA form, the CDR3 reads TGCAGTGCTAGAGAGCGATCTGTCTACGAGCAGTACTTC. Translated, it gives CSARERSVYEQYF.

This clonotype was found many times. The rearrangement links TRBV24-1 to TRBJ2-2; 9 bases are shared with TRBD1. V lost 4 bases, J lost 6 bases, and 11 bases stayed unmatched. The CDR3 contains 17 residues. Germline V gives CDR1 KGHDR, CDR2 SFDVKD. This chain's CDR3 is CATSDPMGQGVAGELFF. The CDR3 DNA follows: TGTGCCACCAGTGACCCCATGGGACAGGGAGTAGCCGGGGAGCTGTTTTTT.

This clonotype was detected only a few times. The rearrangement links TRBV28 to TRBJ2-5; a possible D gene is TRBD2 (7 bases). The CDR3 has 13 amino acids. V was shortened by 6 bases and J by 2 bases, with 10 bases between the two germline ends. CDR1 is MDHEN, CDR2 SYDVKM, per germline. CDR3 in DNA: TGTGCCAGCAGGGGGGGGCGACAAGAGACCCAGTACTTC. This translates into CASRGGRQETQYF.

Many counts were recorded for this clonotype. The J gene is TRBJ2-7, the V gene TRBV5-1; TRBD1 matches at 7 bases. The CDR3 has 15 amino acids. The V gene's germline CDR1 is SGHRS and CDR2 YFSETQ. Unmatched junction bases numbered 3, after V lost 0 bases and J lost 0 bases. The DNA for the CDR3 is TGCGCCAGCAGCTTGGCCGCAGGGGGCTCCTACGAGCAGTACTTC. Its translation is CASSLAAGGSYEQYF.

This clonotype was detected ten times or more. The chain recombines TRBV20-1 with TRBJ1-1; no reliable D call. CDR3 length: 13 amino acids. The V gene lost 0 bases and the J gene lost 1 base, with 6 bases spanning the gap. Germline V gives CDR1 DFQATT, CDR2 SNEGSKA (reference sequence). The CDR3 region is CSARDLGNTEAFF. CDR3 sequence (DNA): TGCAGTGCTAGAGATTTGGGGAACACTGAAGCTTTCTTT.

This clonotype was detected ten times or more. The chain joins TRBV7-2 to TRBJ2-7; D not certain. The CDR3 totals 14 residues. The V end was cut by 8 bases, the J end by 1 base, with 15 bases between. The germline V gene has CDR1 SGHTA and CDR2 FQGNSA. The CDR3 DNA reads as TGTGCCAGCGTGGAAACTTCTAGGTCCTACGAGCAGTACTTC. It specifies CASVETSRSYEQYF.

This clonotype was seen ten or more times. The V call is TRBV18, the J call TRBJ2-1; TRBD1 aligns across 9 bases. The CDR3 extends over 15 amino acids. J lost 7 bases, V lost 3 bases, and 7 bases had no gene match. The V gene's germline CDR1 is KGHSH and CDR2 LQKENI. CDR3: CASSPPGTGLNEQFF. CDR3 nucleotide sequence: TGTGCCAGCTCACCTCCCGGGACAGGGTTGAATGAGCAGTTCTTC.

In this sample, this clonotype turned up many times. J is TRBJ2-7 and V is TRBV7-2; 9 bases match TRBD2. CDR1 and CDR2 (germline): SGHTA, FQGNSA. V lost 8 bases, J lost 0 bases, and 5 bases stayed unmatched. The CDR3 runs to 14 residues. CDR3 DNA: TGTGCCAGCGGGCTAGCGGGACCCTCCTACGAGCAGTACTTC. It codes for CASGLAGPSYEQYF.

This clonotype was found many times. The DNA for the CDR3 is TGTGCCAGCAGTTATCGGCCACAGGGACGTGAAAAACTGTTTTTT. It is translated as CASSYRPQGREKLFF. The chain links TRBV6-6 to TRBJ1-4; possibly TRBD1 for D (6 bases). Trimming pared 3 bases from V and 7 bases from J, leaving 15 bases between. The CDR3 runs to 15 residues. CDR1 MNHNY and CDR2 SVGAGI come from the germline V gene (reference sequence).

This clonotype appeared many times. The chain combines TRBV28 with TRBJ2-7; weak D call: TRBD1 (5 bases). V was clipped by 7 bases and J by 2 bases, with 9 bases between them. The germline gives CDR1 MDHEN, CDR2 SYDVKM. The CDR3 runs to 12 residues. CDR3 protein: CASTDTTYEQYF. In DNA form, the CDR3 reads TGTGCCAGCACGGACACCACCTACGAGCAGTACTTC. The whole variable domain, filled in from reference TRBV28 and TRBJ2-7, reads DVKVTQSSRYLVKRTGEKVFLECVQDMDHENMFWYRQDPGLGLRLIYFSYDVKMKEKGDIPEGYSVSREKKERFSLILESASTNQTSMYLCASTDTTYEQYFGPGTRLTVT.

The chain has TRBV7-2 and TRBJ2-7, with TRBD2 matching over 7 bases. J gave up 3 bases and V 4 bases, and 3 bases lay outside the gene matches. Germline loops: CDR1 SGHTA, CDR2 FQGNSA. The CDR3 runs to 13 residues. CDR3 residues: CASSSAGFYEQYF. In DNA form, the CDR3 reads TGTGCCAGCAGCTCAGCGGGATTCTACGAGCAGTACTTC.